This TCR beta chain was recorded in a study of cytomegalovirus exposure and HLA in healthy donors (dated by TCRdb to about 2017). With regard to the full study: According to an earlier analysis of around 600 of the donors, 150 million to 200 million T cells yielded some 110 million unique TCR beta sequences and approximately 300 Gb of sequence data. Class I and class II HLA loci were covered by the typing at four-digit resolution. A later analysis re-examined previously published TCR beta repertoires from just over 650 donors and added high-resolution HLA genotyping to investigate patterns of TCR occurrence. To decide whether each TCR beta V gene segment behaved as functional or pseudogenic, an earlier analysis of 587 of the donors relied on high-throughput TCR beta sequencing. The study aimed to test whether cataloging public T cell receptors could reveal signatures of past pathogen exposure. The later analysis used no new phenotypic data to find candidate immune exposures, relying instead on TCR beta sequences and their occurrence across donors. In addition to the first cohort of hundreds of subjects, a separate validation cohort of approximately 130 different subjects was used. Donor age, sex, ethnicity and CMV serostatus were collected together with the repertoire data. Among the roughly 400 genotyped donors, 75% to 90% belonged to the genetic ancestry cluster associated with self-reported Caucasian donors. Every repertoire in the discovery cohort had been generated on one and the same sequencing platform. An early release that covered some 630 HLA-typed donors contained approximately 320 gigabases of sequencing data and around 80 million unique TCR sequences. Typing coverage varied by locus: roughly 620-630 donors for A, B, C, DRB1 and DQB1; roughly 520 for DQA1; around 610 for DPA1; roughly 470 for DPB1. To predict cytomegalovirus infection status, the study brought together high-throughput TCR immunosequencing, statistical association of individual TCRs with disease status, and machine learning. A later genetic analysis used genome-wide SNP genotypes for about 65% of the 666 donors, treating that subset as a discovery cohort. A handful of DR-DQ haplotypes were handled as single units for association and clustering because linkage in the cohort was strong. The study used immunosequencing to profile the T cell repertoires of around 600 subjects and linked those repertoires to cytomegalovirus serostatus. Among 350 to 400 genotyped donors of the cohort, an average of 235,054 unique TCR beta nucleotide sequences were sequenced per donor, about a sixth of them non-productive.

Beyond this particular receptor, the publication reports: The cohort was sequenced for TCR beta chains only, and without alpha or paired-chain data the features that could be detected were limited. In a later analysis, HLA-associated TCR beta chains were found to be more clonally expanded and to have lower generation probabilities than equally common non-associated chains. The study listed 150 to 200 TCR beta chains as associated with cytomegalovirus. CMV serostatus was the only immune exposure information available for the cohort. Across donors, most TCR sequences were observed very rarely, whereas some public TCRs were present in many individuals. In vitro tests confirmed that a few of the cytomegalovirus-associated TCR beta chains recognize cytomegalovirus antigens. A later genetic analysis reported fewer N-insertions in productive TCRs among donors in an Asian-associated ancestry cluster than the 666-donor mean. According to a later analysis, TCR association rates differed among HLA loci, with DRB1 alleles showing the most associated TCRs and HLA-C alleles showing the fewest. The earlier analysis of about 600 of the donors excluded approximately 15 rarely observed V segments, including chromosome 9 orphons, because counts were too low. When HLA alleles, especially DR and DQ, strongly co-occurred, TCR associations were difficult to assign to individual alleles. A later analysis reported that several top co-occurrence clusters appeared linked to parvovirus B19, influenza, CMV and Epstein-Barr virus. A later analysis associated about 18,000 TCR beta sequences with specific HLA alleles at a false discovery rate of 0.05. Linkage disequilibrium might explain the correlated functional status among segregating V segments, but an unknown experimental factor could not be excluded. A cluster of highly shared sequence variants was judged likely to represent a technical artifact of the sequencing pipeline. It was suggested by the authors that the approach could potentially be generalized to other disease states and immunological phenotypes. An earlier analysis of approximately 590 of the donors showed that most TCR beta V segments appeared in productive rearrangements either about 87% or about 30% of the time, which broadly matched IMGT annotations. Some IMGT-functional V segments, including TRBV6-2 and TRBV6-3, could not be distinguished by the 87-base-pair reads and were therefore excluded. Sequencing depth was assumed to be roughly uniform across donors in the presence/absence analyses, though that assumption may not hold. An association between a missense DCLRE1C variant and V-gene and J-gene trimming of TCR beta chains was found in a later genetic analysis and replicated in an independent cohort. A further reported finding was that TCR beta sequences accurately predicted the HLA-A and HLA-B alleles for most subjects in the first cohort. Because HLA typing was unavailable for some donors at each locus, only the typed subset was used in association tests. A later analysis found that most CMV-associated TCR beta chains appeared HLA-restricted, with HLA associations seemingly driven largely by CMV exposure. In both the original and validation cohorts, the classifier was reported to diagnose cytomegalovirus status with high specificity and sensitivity.

With regard to this clone: Its target antigen remains unknown. Base qualities are not at hand, and no much larger clone is one base apart.

The cohort was made up of approximately 700 healthy bone marrow donors. At the time of sampling, all cohort members were nominally healthy, though unrecorded immune exposures were likely present. Of the roughly 620 cohort members, around 280 had positive CMV serostatus and about 360 had negative CMV serostatus, and CMV serostatus was not recorded for the donor. A peripheral blood sample was collected from each donor, and TCR beta sequencing was performed on peripheral blood mononuclear cells. Genomic DNA extraction from the blood cell samples was performed with the Qiagen DNeasy Blood Extraction Kit. According to the germline V gene, CDR1 reads LGHNA and CDR2 reads YNFKEQ. V loses 0 bases at its end and J loses 7 bases; junction bases beyond the gene matches: 25. The CDR3 numbers 21 residues from cysteine through phenylalanine. The read is trimmed to its CDR3 DNA, 63 bases read in frame from base 1.

Libraries were constructed by the immunoSEQ multiplex PCR assay. For the multiplex PCR, a mixture combining 60 forward primers for TCR Vbeta segments and 13 reverse primers for TCR Jbeta segments was used. A multiplex PCR assay on genomic DNA amplified the CDR3 region of rearranged TCR beta genes. Amplified TCR beta libraries were sequenced as 87-base-pair reads on the Illumina HiSeq System. The authors processed their data as follows. In a later analysis, some 80 million unique TCR beta chains were counted across the 500 to 700 repertoires, and roughly 10 million of these chains were shared by at least two donors. Raw reads were error-corrected and collapsed into unique sequences with a nearest-neighbor algorithm that merged closely related sequences to remove PCR and sequencing errors. Alignment of CDR3 sequences to IMGT reference sequences was used to assign V, D and J gene segments. For a sequence to be retained, at least a six-nucleotide match to both a V gene segment and a J gene segment was required. A rearrangement was called productive if the CDR3 had no stop codons and remained in frame with V and J, and every other rearrangement was called non-productive. Following IMGT convention, CDR3 was defined as the stretch from the second conserved V-encoded cysteine up to the conserved J-encoded phenylalanine. The earlier analysis of 550 to 650 of the donors excluded any sequence lacking an unambiguous match to a single V gene segment. An earlier analysis of 500 to 700 of the donors classified V segments as functional when productive rearrangements were above 56.7% and as segregating when the standard deviation between donors was above 5%. A statistical classification framework was developed to diagnose cytomegalovirus status using the catalog of TCR beta chain sequences. In a later analysis, TCR nucleotide sequences were compared against IMGT/GENE-DB human TR gene sequences so that V and J genes could be assigned. Using the TCRdist pipeline, a later analysis assigned CDR3 sequences along with most-parsimonious VDJ recombination scenarios. In a later analysis, every TCR beta chain was defined by the combination of its CDR3 amino acid sequence and its V-gene family, and reads without a unique V-gene family were dropped. A later analysis removed 592 highly shared, low-generation-probability nucleotide sequences to deal with suspected cross-contamination and a sequencing artifact. For each public chain, a later analysis derived a clonal expansion index from normalized ranks of inferred template counts within each repertoire. A later analysis computed generation probabilities with a VDJ recombination model fitted to out-of-frame rearrangements, and checked the results against IGoR. In a later analysis, hypergeometric tests were used to score TCR-TCR, TCR-HLA and TCR-CMV co-occurrence, with a repertoire-size bias correction applied to TCR pairs. To estimate false discovery rates, a later analysis permuted the HLA or CMV assignments 20 times. A later analysis grouped co-occurring TCRs with DBSCAN, adding TCRdist sequence similarity when clustering within HLA-allele-positive subsets. Co-occurrence clustering excluded repertoires with fewer than 30,000 or more than 120,000 public chains, plus five with anomalous nucleotide sharing. Imported from immuneACCESS, the table was reduced by TCRdb to in-frame sequences with V and J called. These copies leave out some clones; in studies compared against another copy, an unresolved V gene accounts for under half, and the cause of the remainder is not known. The V and J calls and clone size were taken over from that table, and D and trimming were inferred from the DNA. The sample table holds fewer than 250,000 clones, of which over 75% were seen once. The biggest ten clones account for about 1.2% of the sample.

The receptor's source is a human donor in good health. Recombination joined TRBV4-2 with TRBJ2-7; 9 bases in the middle match TRBD2. Sample: PBMCs. At the DNA level, the sequence is TGTGCCAGCAGCCAAGAGGGTTGGCCCCGTACAGCGGGAGGCCCTGAGGGAGAGCAGTACTTC. It translates to CASSQEGWPRTAGGPEGEQYF.